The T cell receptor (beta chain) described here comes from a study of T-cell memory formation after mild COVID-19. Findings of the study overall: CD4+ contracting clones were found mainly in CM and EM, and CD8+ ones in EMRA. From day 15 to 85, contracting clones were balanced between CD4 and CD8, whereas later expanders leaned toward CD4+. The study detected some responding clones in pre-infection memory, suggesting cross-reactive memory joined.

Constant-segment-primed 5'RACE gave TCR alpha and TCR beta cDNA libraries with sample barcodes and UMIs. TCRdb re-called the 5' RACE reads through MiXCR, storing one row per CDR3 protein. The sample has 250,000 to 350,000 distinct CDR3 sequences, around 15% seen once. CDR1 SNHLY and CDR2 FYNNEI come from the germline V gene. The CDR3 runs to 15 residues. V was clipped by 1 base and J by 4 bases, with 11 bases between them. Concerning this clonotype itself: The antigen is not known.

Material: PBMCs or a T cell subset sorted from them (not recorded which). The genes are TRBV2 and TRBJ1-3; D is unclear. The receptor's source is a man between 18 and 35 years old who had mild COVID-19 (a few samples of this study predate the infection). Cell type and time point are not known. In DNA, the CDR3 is TGTGCCAGCAGTGAAGGAGGTTTCTCCGGAAACACCATATATTTT. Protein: CASSEGGFSGNTIYF.